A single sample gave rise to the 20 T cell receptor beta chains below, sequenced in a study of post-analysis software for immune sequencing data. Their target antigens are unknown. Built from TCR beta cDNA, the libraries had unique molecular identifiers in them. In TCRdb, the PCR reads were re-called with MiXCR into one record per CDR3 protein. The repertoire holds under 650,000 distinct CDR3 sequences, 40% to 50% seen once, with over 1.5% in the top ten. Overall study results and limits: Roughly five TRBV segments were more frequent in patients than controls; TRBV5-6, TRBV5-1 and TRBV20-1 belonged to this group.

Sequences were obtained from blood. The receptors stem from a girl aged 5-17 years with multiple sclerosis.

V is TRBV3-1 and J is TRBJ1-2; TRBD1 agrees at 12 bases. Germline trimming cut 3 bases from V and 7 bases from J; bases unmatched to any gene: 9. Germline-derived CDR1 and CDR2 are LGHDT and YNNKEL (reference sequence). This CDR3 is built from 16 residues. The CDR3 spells CASSQASGQGAGGYTF. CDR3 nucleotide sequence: TGTGCCAGCAGCCAGGCGTCGGGACAGGGGGCTGGTGGCTACACCTTC. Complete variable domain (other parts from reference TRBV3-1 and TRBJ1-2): DTAVSQTPKYLVTQMGNDKSIKCEQNLGHDTMYWYKQDSKKFLKIMFSYNNKELIINETVPNRFSPKSPDKAHLNLHINSLELGDSAVYFCASSQASGQGAGGYTFGSGTRLTVV.

CDR3 nucleotides: TGTGCCATCAGGCTAGCGGGAGGAGCCGATACGCAGTATTTT. Amino acid sequence: CAIRLAGGADTQYF. The chain has TRBV10-3 and TRBJ2-3, with 11 bases fitting TRBD2. Germline V lookup: CDR1 ENHRY, CDR2 SYGVKD. Unmatched junction bases numbered 5, after V lost 6 bases and J lost 6 bases. The CDR3 is 14 amino acids.

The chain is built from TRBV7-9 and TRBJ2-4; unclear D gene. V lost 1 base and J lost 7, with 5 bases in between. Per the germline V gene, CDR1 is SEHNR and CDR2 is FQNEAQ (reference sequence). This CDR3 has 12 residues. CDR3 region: CASSLDSNIQYF. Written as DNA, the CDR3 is TGTGCCAGCAGCTTAGATAGTAACATTCAGTACTTC.

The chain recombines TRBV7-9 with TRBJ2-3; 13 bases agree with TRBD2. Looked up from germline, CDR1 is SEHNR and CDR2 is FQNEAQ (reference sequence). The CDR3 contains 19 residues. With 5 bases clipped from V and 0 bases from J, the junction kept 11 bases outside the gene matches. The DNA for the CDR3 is TGTGCCAGCAGCCGACCGGGACTAGCGGGAAAAATTAGCACAGATACGCAGTATTTT. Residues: CASSRPGLAGKISTDTQYF.

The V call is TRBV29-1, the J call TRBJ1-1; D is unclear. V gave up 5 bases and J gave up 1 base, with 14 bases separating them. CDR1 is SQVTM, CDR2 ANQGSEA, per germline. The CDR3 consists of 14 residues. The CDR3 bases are TGCAGCGTTAGCCCCATCGTAAGGAACACTGAAGCTTTCTTT. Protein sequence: CSVSPIVRNTEAFF.

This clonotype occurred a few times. The DNA for the CDR3 is TGCGCCAGCAGCTTGGACGGCAGGGAGAGATATGGCTACACCTTC. It codes for CASSLDGRERYGYTF. The V gene is TRBV5-1, the J gene TRBJ1-2, with a possible D match to TRBD1 (5 bases). There are 15 residues in the CDR3. In germline, CDR1 is SGHRS, CDR2 YFSETQ. Trimming stripped 0 bases from V and 5 bases from J, with 14 bases between.

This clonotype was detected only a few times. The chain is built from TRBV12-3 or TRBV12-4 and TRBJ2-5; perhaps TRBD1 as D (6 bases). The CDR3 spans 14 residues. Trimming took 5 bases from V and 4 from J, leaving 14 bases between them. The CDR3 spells CASSANRERETQYF. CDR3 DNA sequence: TGTGCCAGCAGTGCCAACAGGGAACGAGAGACCCAGTACTTC.

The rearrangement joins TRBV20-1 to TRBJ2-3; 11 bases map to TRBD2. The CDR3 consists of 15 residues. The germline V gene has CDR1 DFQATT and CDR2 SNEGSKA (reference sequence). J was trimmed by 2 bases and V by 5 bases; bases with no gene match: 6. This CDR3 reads CSADQTSGATDTQYF. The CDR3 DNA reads TGCAGTGCTGACCAGACTAGCGGGGCCACAGATACGCAGTATTTT.

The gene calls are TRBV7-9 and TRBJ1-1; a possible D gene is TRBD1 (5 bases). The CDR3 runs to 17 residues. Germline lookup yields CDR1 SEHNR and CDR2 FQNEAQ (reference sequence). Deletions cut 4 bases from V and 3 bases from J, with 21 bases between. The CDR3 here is CASSWVSGRIGHTEAFF. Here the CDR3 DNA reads TGTGCCAGCAGCTGGGTGTCGGGGCGGATTGGCCACACTGAAGCTTTCTTT.

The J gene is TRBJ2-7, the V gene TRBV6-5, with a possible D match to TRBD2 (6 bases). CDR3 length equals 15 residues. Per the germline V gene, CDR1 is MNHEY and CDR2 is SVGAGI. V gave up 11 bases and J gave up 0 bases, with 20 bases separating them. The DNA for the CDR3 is TGTGCCTCCCAGACCCGGGACTCTAGCTCCTACGAGCAGTACTTC. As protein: CASQTRDSSSYEQYF.

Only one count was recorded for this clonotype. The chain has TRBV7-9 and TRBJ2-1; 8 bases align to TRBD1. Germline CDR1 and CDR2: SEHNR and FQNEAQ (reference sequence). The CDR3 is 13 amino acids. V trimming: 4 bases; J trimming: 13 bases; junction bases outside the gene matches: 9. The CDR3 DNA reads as TGTGCCAGCAGCTCCGGGACAGGAGAGACCCAGTTCTTC. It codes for CASSSGTGETQFF.

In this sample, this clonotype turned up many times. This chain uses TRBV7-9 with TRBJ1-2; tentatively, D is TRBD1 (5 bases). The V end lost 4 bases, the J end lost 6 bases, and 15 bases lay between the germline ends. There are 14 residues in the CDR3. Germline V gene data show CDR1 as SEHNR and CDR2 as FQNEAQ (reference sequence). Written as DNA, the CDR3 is TGTGCCAGCAGCTCAGGGACGGGAGGAAATGGCTACACCTTC. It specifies CASSSGTGGNGYTF. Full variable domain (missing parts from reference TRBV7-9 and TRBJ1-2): DTGVSQNPRHKITKRGQNVTFRCDPISEHNRLYWYRQTLGQGPEFLTYFQNEAQLEKSRLLSDRFSAERPKGSFSTLEIQRTEQGDSAMYLCASSSGTGGNGYTFGSGTRLTVV.

For the CDR3, the DNA is TGTGCCAGCAGTTTCAGGTCAGGGGACGTAGCTGAGCAGTTCTTC. Residues: CASSFRSGDVAEQFF. V and J are TRBV12-3 or TRBV12-4 and TRBJ2-1; TRBD1 is a possible D gene (6 bases). Deletions cut 3 bases from V and 9 bases from J, with 18 bases between. This CDR3 has 15 amino acids.

Written as DNA, the CDR3 is TGTGCCAGCAGCCGGACTATCTACAATGAGCAGTTCTTC. It translates to CASSRTIYNEQFF. The chain employs TRBV3-1 and TRBJ2-1, with D possibly TRBD2 on 6 matching bases. The CDR3 has 13 residues. V was trimmed by 4 bases and J by 3 bases, leaving 7 bases between them. In germline, CDR1 is LGHDT, CDR2 YNNKEL (reference sequence).

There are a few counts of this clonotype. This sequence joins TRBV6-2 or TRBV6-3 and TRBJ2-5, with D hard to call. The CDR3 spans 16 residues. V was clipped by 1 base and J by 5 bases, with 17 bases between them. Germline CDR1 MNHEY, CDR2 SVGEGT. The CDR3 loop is CASSYYESRSGETQYF. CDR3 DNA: TGTGCCAGCAGTTACTATGAGAGTCGCTCCGGGGAGACCCAGTACTTC.

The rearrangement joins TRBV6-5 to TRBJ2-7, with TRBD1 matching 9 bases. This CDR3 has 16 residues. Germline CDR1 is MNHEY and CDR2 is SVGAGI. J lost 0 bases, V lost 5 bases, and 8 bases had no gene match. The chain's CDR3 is CASSQPDRGISYEQYF. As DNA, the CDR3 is TGTGCCAGCAGTCAACCGGACAGGGGCATCTCCTACGAGCAGTACTTC.

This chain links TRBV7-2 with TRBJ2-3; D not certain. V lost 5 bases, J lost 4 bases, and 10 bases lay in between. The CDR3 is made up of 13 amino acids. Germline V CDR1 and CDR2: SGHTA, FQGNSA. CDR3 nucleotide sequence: TGTGCCAGCAGCCCGGAAGTGGCAGATACGCAGTATTTT. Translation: CASSPEVADTQYF. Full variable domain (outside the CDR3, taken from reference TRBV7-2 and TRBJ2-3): GAGVSQSPSNKVTEKGKDVELRCDPISGHTALYWYRQSLGQGLEFLIYFQGNSAPDKSGLPSDRFSAERTGGSVSTLTIQRTQQEDSAVYLCASSPEVADTQYFGPGTRLTVL.

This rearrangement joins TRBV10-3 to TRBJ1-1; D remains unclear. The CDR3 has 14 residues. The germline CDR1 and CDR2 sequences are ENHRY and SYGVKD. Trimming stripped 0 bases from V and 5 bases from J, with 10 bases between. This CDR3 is CAISESIEGTEAFF. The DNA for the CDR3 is TGTGCCATCAGTGAGTCAATAGAGGGAACTGAAGCTTTCTTT.

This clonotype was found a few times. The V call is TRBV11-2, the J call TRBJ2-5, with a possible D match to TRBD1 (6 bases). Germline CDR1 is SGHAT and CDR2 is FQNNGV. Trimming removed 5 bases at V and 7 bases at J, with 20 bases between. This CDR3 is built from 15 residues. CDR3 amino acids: CASSPGWTVVGTQYF. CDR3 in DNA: TGTGCCAGCAGCCCCGGTTGGACAGTAGTGGGGACCCAGTACTTC.

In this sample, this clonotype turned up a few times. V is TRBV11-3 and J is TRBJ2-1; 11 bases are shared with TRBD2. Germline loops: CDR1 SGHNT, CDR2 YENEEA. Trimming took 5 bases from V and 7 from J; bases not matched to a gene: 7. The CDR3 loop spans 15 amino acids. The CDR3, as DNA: TGTGCCAGCAGCCCCTCGGGACTAGCGGAGAATGAGCAGTTCTTC. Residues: CASSPSGLAENEQFF.